These T cell receptor beta chains were read from a single sample in a study of control samples from healthy donors and cancer patients. TCRdb's copy holds only in-frame clones and misses some; the assay was immunoSEQ multiplex PCR. The sample lists roughly 40,000 clones, approximately 87% seen once, with about half in the top ten. The specimen was blood. The receptors here all came from a man between 60 and 70 years old in good health. CDR3s include the opening cysteine and the closing phenylalanine or tryptophan. Fields, in order: clone size, V gene, J gene, D gene, CDR3 protein, CDR3 DNA. A D gene is named only where the DNA matches it firmly. Clone size is shown for a subset of rows, as once, few, many or a class of expanded clone.

once	TRBV29-1	TRBJ1-2	-	CSVEDYSNYGYTF	TGCAGCGTTGAAGATTACAGTAACTATGGCTACACCTTC
-	TRBV12-3/TRBV12-4	TRBJ2-1	-	CASSFGGPRGSVF	TGTGCCAGCAGTTTTGGGGGCCCCAGGGGATCAGTCTTC
-	TRBV11-2	TRBJ2-3	TRBD2	CASSLVPGLSTDTQYF	TGTGCCAGCAGCCTTGTTCCGGGACTAAGCACAGATACGCAGTATTTT
-	TRBV5-1	TRBJ2-7	TRBD1	CASSLGTGGYEQYF	TGCGCCAGCAGCTTGGGGACAGGGGGTTACGAGCAGTACTTC
-	TRBV3-1/TRBV3-2	TRBJ2-7	-	CASSQALPLRYYEQYF	TGTGCCAGCAGCCAAGCACTCCCTCTACGTTACTACGAGCAGTACTTC
-	TRBV2	TRBJ2-2	-	CASRAGTGELFF	TGTGCCAGCAGGGCCGGGACCGGGGAGCTGTTTTTT
-	TRBV19	TRBJ2-1	TRBD2	CASSRDYDNEQFF	TGTGCCAGTAGCCGGGACTACGACAATGAGCAGTTCTTC
-	TRBV5-6	TRBJ2-3	TRBD1	CASSWGTGHTDTQYF	TGTGCCAGCAGCTGGGGGACAGGGCACACAGATACGCAGTATTTT
-	TRBV7-9	TRBJ2-7	-	CASSANQGEQYF	TGTGCCAGCAGCGCCAACCAGGGCGAGCAGTACTTC
-	TRBV29-1	TRBJ2-3	TRBD2	CSVRTSGILRGGTDTQYF	TGCAGCGTACGGACTAGCGGGATCCTACGGGGCGGGACAGATACGCAGTATTTT
-	TRBV18	TRBJ1-4	-	CASSEGRGSNEKLFF	TGTGCCAGCTCAGAAGGACGGGGATCTAATGAAAAACTGTTTTTT
-	TRBV6-2/TRBV6-3	TRBJ2-7	-	CASSYPVIRGSYEQYF	TGTGCCAGCAGTTACCCAGTGATTCGAGGCTCCTACGAGCAGTACTTC
-	TRBV19	TRBJ2-1	-	CASRGHMYNEQFF	TGTGCCAGTAGAGGACATATGTACAATGAGCAGTTCTTC
-	TRBV2	TRBJ2-3	-	CASILDRGSTDTQYF	-
-	TRBV18	TRBJ1-4	-	CASSPAGREKLFF	TGTGCCAGCTCACCGGCAGGGCGGGAAAAACTGTTTTTT
once	TRBV5-4	TRBJ2-3	-	CASSPGRFSTDTQYF	TGTGCCAGCAGCCCGGGGAGGTTTAGCACAGATACGCAGTATTTT
-	TRBV10-1	TRBJ2-1	-	CASSERGQGGEQFF	TGCGCCAGCAGTGAACGGGGACAAGGGGGTGAGCAGTTCTTC
once	TRBV5-1	TRBJ1-1	TRBD1	CASSLTGGTEAFF	TGCGCCAGCAGCTTGACAGGGGGGACTGAAGCTTTCTTT
few	TRBV10-1	TRBJ2-3	-	CASSAQADTQYF	TGCGCCAGCAGTGCCCAAGCAGATACGCAGTATTTT
once	TRBV3-1/TRBV3-2	TRBJ1-2	-	CASSQPLGGYTF	TGTGCTAGCAGCCAACCCCTGGGAGGCTACACCTTC
-	TRBV6-6	TRBJ1-5	-	CASSTEPRPQHF	TGTGCCAGCAGTACCGAACCCCGGCCCCAGCATTTT
-	TRBV7-8	TRBJ1-1	TRBD1	CASSFQGAGTEAFF	TGTGCCAGCAGCTTCCAGGGGGCGGGAACTGAAGCTTTCTTT
-	TRBV28	TRBJ1-6	TRBD1	CASSSDRDNSPLHF	TGTGCCAGCAGTTCGGACAGGGATAATTCACCCCTCCACTTT
-	TRBV5-4	TRBJ2-7	-	CASSPRPGAYEQYF	TGTGCCAGCAGCCCTCGACCGGGGGCCTACGAGCAGTACTTC
-	TRBV6-2/TRBV6-3	TRBJ2-2	-	CASSYPQGSGPGELFF	TGTGCCAGCAGTTACCCCCAGGGATCGGGGCCCGGGGAGCTGTTTTTT
-	TRBV28	TRBJ2-7	-	CASSFADSAWHF	TGTGCCAGCAGTTTTGCGGACTCAGCATGGCACTTC
-	TRBV2	TRBJ2-2	-	CASTRGGGRTGELFF	TGTGCCAGCACCCGAGGGGGGGGCAGGACCGGGGAGCTGTTTTTT
-	TRBV28	TRBJ2-1	-	CASGRYEQFF	TGTGCCAGCGGCCGGTATGAGCAGTTCTTC
few	TRBV29-1	TRBJ1-2	-	CSVGGGGYNGYTF	TGCAGCGTTGGGGGAGGAGGATACAATGGCTACACCTTC
-	TRBV7-3	TRBJ2-5	-	CASSLTRGNQETQYF	TGTGCCAGCAGCTTAACTAGGGGAAACCAAGAGACCCAGTACTTC
few	TRBV7-6	TRBJ2-5	-	CASSFKGGVRETQYF	TGTGCCAGCAGCTTCAAAGGGGGGGTTAGGGAGACCCAGTACTTC
few	TRBV30	TRBJ1-2	-	CAWQGWGDYGCTF	TGTGCCTGGCAGGGGTGGGGGGACTATGGTTGCACCTTC
once	TRBV5-6	TRBJ1-4	-	CASSDRHATNEKLFF	TGTGCCAGCAGCGACCGACACGCAACTAATGAAAAACTGTTTTTT
-	TRBV6-5	TRBJ2-6	-	CASSYSGFSGANVLTF	TGTGCCAGCAGTTATTCCGGTTTTTCTGGGGCCAACGTCCTGACTTTC
once	TRBV12-2	TRBJ1-1	-	CASRSIPGTDETFF	TGTGCAAGTCGCTCAATCCCTGGGACGGACGAAACTTTCTTT
few	TRBV28	TRBJ1-2	-	CASSEMLYFNYGYTF	TGTGCCAGCAGTGAGATGCTGTACTTTAACTATGGCTACACCTTC
-	TRBV24-1	TRBJ2-5	TRBD2	CATSDSGTSETQYF	TGTGCCACCAGTGATTCCGGGACTAGTGAGACCCAGTACTTC
-	TRBV6-6	TRBJ1-1	-	CASKGDTLNTEAFF	TGTGCCAGCAAGGGGGACACATTGAACACTGAAGCTTTCTTT
-	TRBV19	TRBJ1-5	-	CASMVEAGISNQPQHF	TGTGCCAGTATGGTCGAAGCGGGGATTAGCAATCAGCCCCAGCATTTT
-	TRBV3-1/TRBV3-2	TRBJ1-2	-	CASSQVGYGYTF	TGTGCCAGCAGCCAAGTGGGATATGGCTACACCTTC
-	TRBV7-2	TRBJ2-1	TRBD2	CASSKRGVDEQFF	TGTGCCAGCAGCAAGCGGGGTGTCGATGAGCAGTTCTTC
-	TRBV7-3	TRBJ1-1	TRBD1	CASSRDRGGTEAFF	TGTGCCAGCAGCCGAGACAGGGGAGGCACTGAAGCTTTCTTT
-	TRBV7-9	TRBJ2-3	-	CASRAASTDTQYF	TGTGCCAGCCGGGCAGCTAGCACAGATACGCAGTATTTT
-	TRBV7-9	TRBJ2-1	TRBD2	CASSRSGGGYNEQFF	TGTGCCAGCAGCCGCTCGGGGGGTGGGTACAATGAGCAGTTCTTC
-	TRBV6-5	TRBJ1-3	-	CASKDSGNTIYF	TGTGCCAGCAAGGACTCTGGAAACACCATATATTTT
once	TRBV9	TRBJ1-3	-	CASSASRVSGNTIYF	TGTGCCAGCAGCGCTTCCAGGGTATCCGGAAACACCATATATTTT
few	TRBV25-1	TRBJ2-1	-	CARFYNEQFF	TGTGCAAGGTTTTACAATGAGCAGTTCTTC
few	TRBV28	TRBJ2-2	TRBD2	CASLAGGRPGELFF	TGTGCCAGTTTAGCGGGAGGGCGCCCCGGGGAGCTGTTTTTT
-	TRBV4-1	TRBJ1-4	TRBD1	CASSPTGGDEKLFF	TGCGCCAGCAGCCCCACAGGGGGCGATGAAAAACTGTTTTTT
-	TRBV2	TRBJ2-3	TRBD2	CASSNERESRNTQYF	TGTGCCAGCAGTAACGAGCGGGAGTCGCGAAATACGCAGTATTTT
-	TRBV5-1	TRBJ1-1	-	CASSTGRTIPEAFF	TGCGCCAGCAGCACGGGAAGGACAATTCCTGAAGCTTTCTTT
-	TRBV7-2	TRBJ2-1	-	CASSLFPYNEQFF	TGTGCCAGCAGCTTATTCCCTTACAATGAGCAGTTCTTC
-	TRBV5-1	TRBJ1-6	-	CASSSRGDDNSPLHF	TGCGCCAGCAGCTCCAGGGGCGACGATAATTCACCCCTCCACTTT
-	TRBV30	TRBJ1-1	-	CAWSVGGNTEAFF	TGTGCCTGGAGTGTGGGCGGGAACACTGAAGCTTTCTTT
-	TRBV29-1	TRBJ2-3	-	CSAGSSDTQYF	TGCAGCGCTGGGTCTTCAGATACGCAGTATTTT
-	TRBV19	TRBJ2-1	TRBD1	CASSLQGLLYNEQFF	TGTGCCAGTAGCCTACAGGGGCTCTTATACAATGAGCAGTTCTTC
-	TRBV5-4	TRBJ2-1	TRBD1	CASSRGTGGGMDEQFF	TGTGCCAGCAGCCGAGGGACAGGGGGCGGTATGGATGAGCAGTTCTTC
few	TRBV18	TRBJ1-1	-	CASSPFLNRDTEAFF	TGTGCCAGCTCACCATTTCTGAACAGGGACACTGAAGCTTTCTTT